A selection of T cell receptor beta chains follows, all from one sample in a study of preoperative IRX-2 immunotherapy in early breast cancer. The method was immunoSEQ multiplex PCR; TCRdb's version includes in-frame clones alone and lacks a portion of them. The sample has about 26,000 clones; around 91% are singletons. Sample collection occurred from a patient treated with IRX-2 immunotherapy. The source of these receptors is a human donor with breast cancer. Each CDR3 is given with its conserved first and last residue. D genes are given only for firm matches. Clone sizes are given selectively: once, few, many, or a class where the clone is expanded.

j_gene	d_gene	v_gene	abundance	CDR3aa	CDR3nt
TRBJ2-2	TRBD2	TRBV10-1	NA	CASGRGTGIGELFF	TGCGCCAGCGGGAGGGGAACGGGGATCGGGGAGCTGTTTTTT
TRBJ2-1	NA	TRBV18	NA	CASSPIGRVNEQFF	TGTGCCAGCTCGCCGATCGGACGGGTCAATGAGCAGTTCTTC
TRBJ2-1	NA	TRBV1	NA	CTSSQEPGGQWDNEQFF	TGCACCAGCAGCCAAGAGCCCGGGGGGCAATGGGACAATGAGCAGTTCTTC
TRBJ1-1	NA	TRBV11-1	NA	CASSLGTDNTEAFF	TGTGCCAGCAGCTTAGGGACAGATAACACTGAAGCTTTCTTT
TRBJ2-5	NA	TRBV9	NA	CASSPGGMMETQYF	TGTGCCAGCAGCCCCGGCGGTATGATGGAGACCCAGTACTTC
TRBJ1-2	NA	TRBV19	NA	CASSFRDDKGYTF	TGTGCCAGTAGTTTCCGGGACGACAAGGGCTACACCTTC
TRBJ1-6	NA	TRBV4-1	once	CASSQGLNSPLHF	TGCGCCAGCAGCCAGGGCCTGAATTCACCCCTCCACTTT
TRBJ1-4	NA	TRBV5-4	NA	CASRKWGSNEKLFF	TGTGCCAGCAGAAAATGGGGTAGTAATGAAAAACTGTTTTTT
TRBJ1-6	NA	TRBV6-5	NA	CASSSGRSYNSPLHF	TGTGCCAGCAGTTCAGGACGGTCCTATAATTCACCCCTCCACTTT
TRBJ1-5	NA	TRBV6-1	NA	CASSPLGGAGQPQHF	TGTGCCAGCAGTCCCCTCGGGGGGGCTGGTCAGCCCCAGCATTTT
TRBJ2-1	TRBD1	TRBV11-3	NA	CASSLRTGYRNEQFF	TGTGCCAGCAGCCTCCGGACAGGGTATCGCAATGAGCAGTTCTTC
TRBJ1-2	NA	TRBV10-1	NA	CASSESEGHGYTF	TGCGCCAGCAGTGAGTCGGAGGGGCATGGCTACACCTTC
TRBJ2-7	TRBD1	TRBV6-5	NA	CASSLQGQGVHEQYF	TGTGCCAGCAGTCTACAGGGACAGGGGGTCCACGAGCAGTACTTC
TRBJ2-7	TRBD2	TRBV28	NA	CASSSGVGGSRDYEQYF	TGTGCCAGCAGTAGTGGCGTCGGCGGGAGCCGGGACTACGAGCAGTACTTC
TRBJ2-2	TRBD1	TRBV5-1	NA	CASSSGGQGFVGELFF	TGCGCCAGCAGCTCCGGGGGACAGGGGTTTGTCGGGGAGCTGTTTTTT
TRBJ1-5	NA	TRBV2	NA	CASSEVRGHQPQHF	TGTGCCAGCAGTGAAGTGAGGGGACACCAGCCCCAGCATTTT
TRBJ2-5	TRBD2	TRBV11-2	few	CASSLGGLAGQETQYF	TGTGCCAGCAGCTTAGGGGGACTAGCGGGGCAAGAGACCCAGTACTTC
TRBJ2-2	NA	TRBV10-3	NA	CAISDMGQNTGELFF	TGTGCCATCAGTGATATGGGACAGAACACCGGGGAGCTGTTTTTT
TRBJ2-7	NA	TRBV7-2	NA	CASSLSFTLEYEQYF	TGTGCCAGCAGCTTATCATTCACCTTAGAATACGAGCAGTACTTC
TRBJ1-1	NA	TRBV23-1	NA	CASSQGQNTEAFF	TGCGCCAGCAGTCAGGGTCAGAACACTGAAGCTTTCTTT
TRBJ1-6	NA	TRBV30	once	CAWSQTSSYNSPLHF	TGTGCCTGGAGCCAGACGAGCTCCTATAATTCACCCCTCCACTTT
TRBJ2-3	TRBD2	TRBV7-2	NA	CASSTGGTDTQYF	TGTGCCAGCAGCACGGGAGGGACAGATACGCAGTATTTT
TRBJ2-7	NA	TRBV30	NA	CAWSVRTDYEQYF	TGTGCCTGGAGTGTCCGGACGGACTACGAGCAGTACTTC
TRBJ2-7	TRBD2	TRBV14	once	CASSQDWASGLSYEQYF	TGTGCCAGCAGCCAAGATTGGGCTAGCGGGTTATCCTACGAGCAGTACTTC
TRBJ1-2	TRBD1	TRBV5-4	NA	CASSSNRGHLGYTF	TGTGCCAGCAGTTCAAACAGGGGGCACCTTGGCTACACCTTC
TRBJ2-7	NA	TRBV5-5	NA	CASSLKGAGEQYF	TGTGCCAGCAGCTTAAAAGGGGCGGGGGAGCAGTACTTC
TRBJ2-1	NA	TRBV2	NA	CASTTTGTIRTNEQFF	TGTGCCAGCACTACGACCGGGACCATCCGGACCAATGAGCAGTTCTTC
TRBJ1-2	NA	TRBV11-2	NA	CASSAQGVYGYTF	TGTGCCAGCAGCGCACAGGGCGTCTATGGCTACACCTTC
TRBJ2-7	NA	TRBV5-1	NA	CASSLVWGEQYF	TGCGCCAGCAGCTTGGTGTGGGGCGAGCAGTACTTC
TRBJ1-1	NA	TRBV5-1	NA	CASSGGQALITNTEAFF	TGCGCCAGCAGCGGGGGACAAGCCCTTATCACAAACACTGAAGCTTTCTTT
TRBJ2-3	TRBD2	TRBV5-1	NA	CASTVFGTSGMNTQYF	TGCGCCAGCACCGTTTTCGGGACTAGCGGGATGAATACGCAGTATTTT
TRBJ2-7	TRBD1	TRBV6-5	NA	CASSYTGGEQYF	TGTGCCAGCAGTTACACAGGGGGAGAGCAGTACTTC
TRBJ1-5	NA	TRBV5-1	NA	CASSEGGSNQPQHF	TGCGCCAGCAGCGAAGGCGGTAGCAATCAGCCCCAGCATTTT
TRBJ1-1	NA	TRBV6-6	NA	CASSSGPATSEAFF	TGTGCCAGCAGTTCGGGACCGGCGACCTCTGAAGCTTTCTTT
TRBJ2-3	NA	TRBV10-2	NA	CASSDSVAHTDTQYF	TGCGCCAGCAGTGACTCGGTAGCCCACACAGATACGCAGTATTTT
TRBJ1-3	TRBD1	TRBV5-1	NA	CASSSGTGENTIYF	TGCGCCAGCAGTTCCGGGACAGGGGAAAACACCATATATTTT
TRBJ2-6	NA	TRBV5-1	NA	CASSLGNSGANVLTF	TGCGCCAGCAGCTTGGGCAACTCTGGGGCCAACGTCCTGACTTTC
TRBJ1-2	TRBD1	TRBV5-1	NA	CASSPPDRGRGYTF	TGCGCCAGCAGCCCCCCAGACAGGGGAAGGGGCTACACCTTC
TRBJ1-5	NA	TRBV7-8	NA	CASSWEGGDSNQPQHF	TGTGCCAGCAGCTGGGAAGGGGGGGATAGCAATCAGCCCCAGCATTTT
TRBJ2-7	TRBD2	TRBV9	NA	CASSVAGRGTSPYEQYF	TGTGCCAGCAGCGTCGCTGGTCGGGGGACTAGCCCATACGAGCAGTACTTC
TRBJ2-1	TRBD2	TRBV19	NA	CASEYFPSGRRNEQFF	TGTGCCAGTGAGTACTTTCCCAGCGGGAGGAGAAATGAGCAGTTCTTC
TRBJ2-3	TRBD2	TRBV6-1	NA	CALSPAGGQNTQYF	TGTGCCTTATCCCCAGCGGGGGGGCAAAATACGCAGTATTTT
TRBJ1-1	TRBD1	TRBV28	once	CASTVQGRTEAFF	TGTGCCAGCACCGTACAGGGGCGCACTGAAGCTTTCTTT
TRBJ2-5	NA	TRBV6-6	NA	CASSRDFQETQYF	TGTGCCAGCAGTCGCGACTTCCAAGAGACCCAGTACTTC